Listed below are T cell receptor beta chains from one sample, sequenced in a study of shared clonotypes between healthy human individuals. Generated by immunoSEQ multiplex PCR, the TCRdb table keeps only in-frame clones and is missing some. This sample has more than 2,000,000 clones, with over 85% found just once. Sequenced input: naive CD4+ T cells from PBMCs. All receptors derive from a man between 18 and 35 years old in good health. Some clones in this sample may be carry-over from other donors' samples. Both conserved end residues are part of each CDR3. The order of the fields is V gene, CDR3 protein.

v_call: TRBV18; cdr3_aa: CASSGTGRESSYEQYF
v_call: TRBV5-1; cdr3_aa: CASSLAQGQGGYTF
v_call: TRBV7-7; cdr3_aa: CASSLGTKDTQYF
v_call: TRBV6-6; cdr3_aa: CASTSDRGLEAQHF
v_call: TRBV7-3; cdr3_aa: CASSPGLTNTGELFF
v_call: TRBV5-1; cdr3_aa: CASSLKGTANYGYTF
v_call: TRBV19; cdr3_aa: CASSMSNYGYTF
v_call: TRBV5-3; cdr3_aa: CARSLDGTGGYEQYF
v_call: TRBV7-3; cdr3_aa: CASSLTGMVAGELFF
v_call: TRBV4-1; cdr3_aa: CASSQVGVSYNEQFF
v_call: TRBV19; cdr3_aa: CASSSQSFNRGPRGYTF
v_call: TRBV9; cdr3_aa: CASSVDGSAGELFF
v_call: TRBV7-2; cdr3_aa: CASSLRKWGSDEQYF
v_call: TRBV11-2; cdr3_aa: CASRRSGAEQYF
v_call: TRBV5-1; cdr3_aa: CASSADRVPETQYF
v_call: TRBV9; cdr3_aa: CASSVVPPTGELFF
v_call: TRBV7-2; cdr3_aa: CASSLLGGMNTEAFF
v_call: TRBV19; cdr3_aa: CASSSLAGNTDTQYF
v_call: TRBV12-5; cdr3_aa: CASGLAGQGDHEAFF
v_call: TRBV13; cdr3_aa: CASSQGNYGYTF
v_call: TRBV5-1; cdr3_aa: CASSPGSGEAETQYF
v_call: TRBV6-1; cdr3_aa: CASSEAHGKEGFEQYF
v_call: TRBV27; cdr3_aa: CASSPSSGNWYEQYF
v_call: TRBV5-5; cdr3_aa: CASSLGAAREKLFF
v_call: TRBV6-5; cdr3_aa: CASTSSGLNTEAFF
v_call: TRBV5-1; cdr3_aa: CASSLNNRYGYTF
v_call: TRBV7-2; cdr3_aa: CASSLDWGRGYNEQFF
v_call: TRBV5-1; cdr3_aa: CASSLDLAGEEQFF
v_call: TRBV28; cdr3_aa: CASRTLKGGRRSSPLHF
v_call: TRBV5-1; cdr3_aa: CASSLAVGQKTYEQYF
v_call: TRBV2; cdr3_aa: CASSEFAGGISGNTIYF
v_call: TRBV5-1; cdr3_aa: CASSSRETQYF
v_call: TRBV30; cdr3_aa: CAWSVPWGGVRNYGYTF
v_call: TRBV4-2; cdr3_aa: CASSQDRAGTDTQYF
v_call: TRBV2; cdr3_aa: CASSDSNYGYTF
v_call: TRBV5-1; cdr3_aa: CASSLGTSGSPDTQYF
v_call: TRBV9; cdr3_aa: CASSVSGGYGYTF
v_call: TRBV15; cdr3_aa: CATSRAGQSNEKLFF
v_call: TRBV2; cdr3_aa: CASESWMEREQFF
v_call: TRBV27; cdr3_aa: CASSLLPSGELFF
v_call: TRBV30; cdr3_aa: CAWSYGQRNEKLFF
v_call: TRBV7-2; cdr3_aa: CASSLLTDTQYF
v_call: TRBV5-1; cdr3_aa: CASSLGDRTYGYTF
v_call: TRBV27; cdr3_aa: CASSPRLGGGYEQYF
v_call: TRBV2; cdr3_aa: CARQSPVAGGGEQYF
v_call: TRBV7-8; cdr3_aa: CASSLGGQGATQPQHF
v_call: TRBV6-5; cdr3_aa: CASSSRQGSDTQYF
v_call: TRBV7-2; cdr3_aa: CASSLLAEPSGEQYF
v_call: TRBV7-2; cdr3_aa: CASSFQTGLWGEQFF
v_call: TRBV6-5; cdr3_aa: CASSRTGDNTGELFF
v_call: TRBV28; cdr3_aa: CASSTRGSGANVLTF
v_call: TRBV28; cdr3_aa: CASSPTSGSINEQFF
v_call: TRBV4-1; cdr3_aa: CASSHRTGGRTDTQYF
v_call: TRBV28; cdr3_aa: CASGTLDSPLHF
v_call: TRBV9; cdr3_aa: CASSVGIQIYEQYF
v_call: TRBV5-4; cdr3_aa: CASSLGGRTYEQYF
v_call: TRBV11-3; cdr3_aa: CARKTTGKAQFF
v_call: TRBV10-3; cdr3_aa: CAITRAPGLEQYF
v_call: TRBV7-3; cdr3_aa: CASSLVGQGETQYF
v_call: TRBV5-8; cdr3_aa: CASSSGAGYSNQPQHF